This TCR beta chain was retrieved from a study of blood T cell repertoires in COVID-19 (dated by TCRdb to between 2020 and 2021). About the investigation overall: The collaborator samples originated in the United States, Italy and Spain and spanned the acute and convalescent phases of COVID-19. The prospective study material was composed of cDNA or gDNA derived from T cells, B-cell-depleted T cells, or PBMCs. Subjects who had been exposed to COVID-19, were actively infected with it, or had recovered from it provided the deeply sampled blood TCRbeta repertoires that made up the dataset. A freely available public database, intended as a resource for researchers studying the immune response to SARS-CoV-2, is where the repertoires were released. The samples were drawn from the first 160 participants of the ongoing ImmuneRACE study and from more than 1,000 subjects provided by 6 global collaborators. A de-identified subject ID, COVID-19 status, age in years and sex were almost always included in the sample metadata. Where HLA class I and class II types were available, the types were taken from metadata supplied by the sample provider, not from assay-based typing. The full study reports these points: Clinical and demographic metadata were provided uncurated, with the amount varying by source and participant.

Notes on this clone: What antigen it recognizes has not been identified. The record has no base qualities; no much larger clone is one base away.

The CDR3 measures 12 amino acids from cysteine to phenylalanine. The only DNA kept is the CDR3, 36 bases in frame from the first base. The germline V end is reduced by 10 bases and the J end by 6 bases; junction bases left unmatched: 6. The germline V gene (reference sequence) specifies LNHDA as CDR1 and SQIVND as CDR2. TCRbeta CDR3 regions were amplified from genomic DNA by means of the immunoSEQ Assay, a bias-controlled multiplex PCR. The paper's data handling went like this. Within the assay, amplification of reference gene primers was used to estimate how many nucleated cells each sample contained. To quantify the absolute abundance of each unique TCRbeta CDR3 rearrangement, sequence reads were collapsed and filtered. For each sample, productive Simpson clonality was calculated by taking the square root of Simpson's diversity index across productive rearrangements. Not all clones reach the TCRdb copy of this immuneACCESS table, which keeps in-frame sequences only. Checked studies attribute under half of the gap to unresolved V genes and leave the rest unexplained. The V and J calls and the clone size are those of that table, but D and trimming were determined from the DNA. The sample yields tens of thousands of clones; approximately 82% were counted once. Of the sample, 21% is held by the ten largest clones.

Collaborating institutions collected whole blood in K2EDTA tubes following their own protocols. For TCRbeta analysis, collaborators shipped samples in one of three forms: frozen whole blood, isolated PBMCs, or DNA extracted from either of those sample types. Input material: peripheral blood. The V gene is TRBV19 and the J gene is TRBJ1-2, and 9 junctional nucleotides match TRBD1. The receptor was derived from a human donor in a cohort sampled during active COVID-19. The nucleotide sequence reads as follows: TGTGCCACCGGACAGGGGAGGGATGGCTACACCTTC. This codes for CATGQGRDGYTF.